This T cell receptor beta chain was retrieved from a study of cytomegalovirus exposure and HLA in healthy donors. V lost 3 bases and J lost 3, with 6 bases in between. This CDR3 spans 13 amino acids. The germline V gene has CDR1 MNHNS and CDR2 SASEGT. Primers for the PCR totalled 60 Vbeta and 13 Jbeta. Assay: immunoSEQ multiplex PCR; the TCRdb copy retains only in-frame clones and omits some. The repertoire holds under 200,000 clones, 84% seen once, with roughly 2.1% in the top ten. Sequencing was performed on PBMCs. The clonotype was recovered from a man between 18 and 29 years old in good health and CMV-seronegative. This rearrangement joins TRBV6-1 to TRBJ1-5; no firm D call. This CDR3 is CASSDRPNQPQHF. The DNA of the CDR3 is TGTGCCAGCAGTGACAGGCCCAATCAGCCCCAGCATTTT.